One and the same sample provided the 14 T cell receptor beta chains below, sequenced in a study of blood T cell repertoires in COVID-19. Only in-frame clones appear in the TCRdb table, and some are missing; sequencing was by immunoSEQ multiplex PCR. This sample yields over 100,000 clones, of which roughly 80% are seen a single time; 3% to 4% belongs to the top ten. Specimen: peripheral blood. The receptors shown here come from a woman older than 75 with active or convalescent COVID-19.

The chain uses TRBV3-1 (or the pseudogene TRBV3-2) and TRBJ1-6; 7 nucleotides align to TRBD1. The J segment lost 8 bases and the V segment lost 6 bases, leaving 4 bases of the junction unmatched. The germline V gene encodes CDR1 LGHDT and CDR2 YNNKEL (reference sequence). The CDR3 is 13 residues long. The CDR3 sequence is CASRTGMDSPLHF. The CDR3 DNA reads TGTGCCAGCAGGACAGGGATGGATTCACCCCTCCACTTT.

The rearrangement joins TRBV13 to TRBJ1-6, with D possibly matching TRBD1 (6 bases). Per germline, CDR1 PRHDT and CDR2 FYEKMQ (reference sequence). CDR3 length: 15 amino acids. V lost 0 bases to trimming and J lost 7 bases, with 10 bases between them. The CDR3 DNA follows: TGTGCCAGCAGCTTAGGGACAGGTAGGAATTCACCCCTCCACTTT. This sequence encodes CASSLGTGRNSPLHF.

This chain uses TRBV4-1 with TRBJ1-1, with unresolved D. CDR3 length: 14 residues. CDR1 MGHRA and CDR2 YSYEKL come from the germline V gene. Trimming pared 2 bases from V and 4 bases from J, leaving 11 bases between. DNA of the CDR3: TGCGCCAGCAGCCAACTACAGCGGGGCACTGAAGCTTTCTTT. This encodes CASSQLQRGTEAFF.

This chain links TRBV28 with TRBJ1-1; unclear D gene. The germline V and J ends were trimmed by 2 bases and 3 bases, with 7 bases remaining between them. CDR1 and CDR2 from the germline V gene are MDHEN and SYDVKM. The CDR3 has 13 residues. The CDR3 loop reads CASSLLGYTEAFF. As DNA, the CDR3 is TGTGCCAGCAGTTTACTCGGGTACACTGAAGCTTTCTTT.

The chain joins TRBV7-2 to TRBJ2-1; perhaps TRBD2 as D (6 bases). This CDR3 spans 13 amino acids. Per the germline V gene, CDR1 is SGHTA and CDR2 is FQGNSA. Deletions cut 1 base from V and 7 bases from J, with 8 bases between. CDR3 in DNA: TGTGCCAGCAGCTTAGAACTAGCTAATGAGCAGTTCTTC. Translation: CASSLELANEQFF.

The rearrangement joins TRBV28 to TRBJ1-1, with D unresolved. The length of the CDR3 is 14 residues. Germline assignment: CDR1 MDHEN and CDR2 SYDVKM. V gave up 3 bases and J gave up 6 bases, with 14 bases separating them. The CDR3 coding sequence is TGTGCCAGCAGTTTGATCTCTAGAAAGCCTGAAGCTTTCTTT. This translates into CASSLISRKPEAFF.

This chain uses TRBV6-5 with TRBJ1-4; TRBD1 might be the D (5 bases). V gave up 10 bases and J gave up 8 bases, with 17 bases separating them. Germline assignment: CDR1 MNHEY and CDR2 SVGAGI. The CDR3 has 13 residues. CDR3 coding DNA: TGTGCCACTCGAGGGGCGGGATACGAAAAACTGTTTTTT. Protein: CATRGAGYEKLFF.

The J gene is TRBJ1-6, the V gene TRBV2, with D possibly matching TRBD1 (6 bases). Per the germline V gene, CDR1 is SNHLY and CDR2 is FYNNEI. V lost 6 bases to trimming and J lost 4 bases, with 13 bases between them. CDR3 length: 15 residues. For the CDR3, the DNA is TGTGCCAGCAGAGCGACAGGCCAATATAATTCACCCCTCCACTTT. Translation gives CASRATGQYNSPLHF.

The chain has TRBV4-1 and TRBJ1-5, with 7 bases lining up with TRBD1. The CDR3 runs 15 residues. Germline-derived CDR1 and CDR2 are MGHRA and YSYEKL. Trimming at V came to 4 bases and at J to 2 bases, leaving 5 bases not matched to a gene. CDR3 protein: CASSPQGIRNQPQHF. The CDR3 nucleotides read TGCGCCAGCAGCCCACAGGGGATCCGCAATCAGCCCCAGCATTTT.

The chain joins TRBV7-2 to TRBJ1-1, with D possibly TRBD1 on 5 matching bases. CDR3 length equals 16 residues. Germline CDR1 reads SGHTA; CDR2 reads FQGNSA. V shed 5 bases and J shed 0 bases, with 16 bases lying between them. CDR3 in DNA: TGTGCCAGCAGCCCTCGAAGGGGCCGGATGAACACTGAAGCTTTCTTT. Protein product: CASSPRRGRMNTEAFF.

The CDR3 here is CASLGRVHTEAFF. In nucleotides, the CDR3 is TGTGCCAGCTTAGGCAGGGTCCACACTGAAGCTTTCTTT. The genes are TRBV18 and TRBJ1-1, with D possibly TRBD1 on 5 matching bases. CDR1 and CDR2 (germline): KGHSH, LQKENI. V was pared by 7 bases and J by 3 bases, with 12 bases between. The CDR3 contains 13 residues.

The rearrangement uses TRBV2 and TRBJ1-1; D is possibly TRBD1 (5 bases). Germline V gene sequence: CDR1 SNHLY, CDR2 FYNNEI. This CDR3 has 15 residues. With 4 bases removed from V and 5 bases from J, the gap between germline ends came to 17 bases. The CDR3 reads CASSGRSGVGTEAFF. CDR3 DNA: TGTGCCAGCAGTGGGAGGTCGGGGGTAGGGACTGAAGCTTTCTTT.

CDR3 sequence (DNA): TGCAGTGCTAGTCCCGGACAGCGCACAGATACGCAGTATTTT. Protein: CSASPGQRTDTQYF. This chain links TRBV20-1 with TRBJ2-3; tentative D call: TRBD1 (6 bases). Trimming left V 3 bases short and J 1 base short, with 11 bases between. The CDR3 has 14 residues. Looked up from germline, CDR1 is DFQATT and CDR2 is SNEGSKA (reference sequence).

The CDR3 reads CSVTGPMAWTEAFF. CDR3 coding DNA: TGCAGCGTAACAGGACCGATGGCTTGGACTGAAGCTTTCTTT. V is TRBV29-1 and J is TRBJ1-1; a possible D gene is TRBD1 (5 bases). CDR3 size: 14 residues. Trimming cost V 6 bases and J 5 bases, with 19 bases left between them. Germline CDR1 reads SQVTM; CDR2 reads ANQGSEA.